Below, 4 T cell receptor beta chains from the same sample are listed, as sequenced in a study of blood T cell repertoires in COVID-19. Method: immunoSEQ multiplex PCR; TCRdb's copy keeps in-frame clones and lacks some. The top ten clones hold about 5.5% of a sample with 40,000 or so clones, 65% to 90% of them seen once. The source material was peripheral blood. All receptors derive from a middle-aged man with active COVID-19.

The CDR3 loop reads CASSLRGTGATNEKLFF. The CDR3 DNA sequence: TGTGCCAGCAGCTTACGAGGGACAGGTGCAACTAATGAAAAACTGTTTTTT. V usage is TRBV7-2 and J usage is TRBJ1-4; the match to TRBD1 covers 8 bases. Germline loops: CDR1 SGHTA, CDR2 FQGNSA. The V and J ends lost 2 bases and 0 bases, in that order; junction bases with no gene match: 5. This CDR3 has 17 residues.

The chain couples TRBV5-1 to TRBJ1-3; no clear D. The CDR3 totals 14 residues. Deletions cut 5 bases from V and 0 bases from J, with 9 bases between. CDR1 is SGHRS, CDR2 YFSETQ, per germline. CDR3 in amino acids: CASRQVGSGNTIYF. DNA for the CDR3: TGCGCCAGCAGGCAGGTCGGCTCTGGAAACACCATATATTTT.

This sequence joins TRBV6-5 and TRBJ2-1; tentative D call: TRBD2 (6 bases). This CDR3 contains 14 residues. The V and J ends lost 6 bases and 7 bases respectively, with 16 bases between them. Germline CDR1 and CDR2: MNHEY and SVGAGI. Here the CDR3 reads CASSPFGAGNEQFF. CDR3 in DNA: TGTGCCAGCAGCCCCTTCGGGGCGGGGAATGAGCAGTTCTTC.

This chain links TRBV28 with TRBJ1-4; D is unresolved. The CDR3 is 16 residues long. The V end was cut by 0 bases, the J end by 0 bases, with 8 bases between. Germline loops: CDR1 MDHEN, CDR2 SYDVKM. The CDR3 spells CASSLWTVATNEKLFF. The DNA for the CDR3 is TGTGCCAGCAGTTTATGGACTGTTGCAACTAATGAAAAACTGTTTTTT. Full variable domain (outside the CDR3, taken from reference TRBV28 and TRBJ1-4): DVKVTQSSRYLVKRTGEKVFLECVQDMDHENMFWYRQDPGLGLRLIYFSYDVKMKEKGDIPEGYSVSREKKERFSLILESASTNQTSMYLCASSLWTVATNEKLFFGSGTQLSVL.